The sequence of this T cell receptor (beta chain) was determined in a study of blood T cell repertoires in COVID-19 (dated by TCRdb to about 2020). For the wider study: The collaborator samples originated in the United States, Italy and Spain and spanned the acute and convalescent phases of COVID-19. Samples came from the ongoing ImmuneRACE study (first 160 participants) plus 1,254 subjects from 6 global collaborators. Where available, HLA class I and class II types were taken from metadata supplied by the sample provider and were not determined by assay-based typing. A freely available public database, intended as a resource for researchers studying the immune response to SARS-CoV-2, is where the repertoires were released. The sample metadata nearly always contained a de-identified subject ID, COVID-19 status, age in years and sex. Deeply sampled blood TCRbeta repertoires from subjects exposed to, actively infected with, or recovered from COVID-19 were included in the dataset. The material from the prospective study consisted of cDNA or gDNA derived from T cells, B-cell-depleted T cells, or PBMCs.

TCRbeta CDR3 regions were amplified from genomic DNA by means of the immunoSEQ Assay, a bias-controlled multiplex PCR. The source study handled its data this way. Within the assay, amplification of reference gene primers was used to estimate how many nucleated cells each sample contained. To quantify the absolute abundance of each unique TCRbeta CDR3 rearrangement, sequence reads were collapsed and filtered. For each sample, productive Simpson clonality was calculated by taking the square root of Simpson's diversity index across productive rearrangements. TCRdb took this table from immuneACCESS and kept in-frame rearrangements with V and J called. Such tables lack part of the clones; where checked against another copy, unresolved V genes explain under half of the gap, and the rest is unexplained. That table gives V, J and clone size, and the DNA gave D and trimming. In all, the sample holds 500,000 to 600,000 clones, and about 89% of those were seen once. Less than 9% of the sample is taken by the ten largest.

With respect to this clone: The specificity of this receptor is unknown. No qualities accompany the bases; no much larger clone lies one base away.

Points the paper makes about the study in general: Clinical and demographic metadata were provided uncurated, with the amount varying by source and participant.

The CDR3 covers 16 residues, taking in both the cysteine and the phenylalanine. The kept DNA is CDR3 alone, 48 bases in frame from the first base. Between the V and J ends, shortened by 0 bases and 10 bases respectively, the junction contains 17 bases. Sequences SGHRS (CDR1) and YFSETQ (CDR2) are obtained from the germline V gene. In Seattle, one collaborating source enrolled patients while the infection was active and tracked those patients longitudinally over the course of disease. Whole blood was collected in K2EDTA tubes by collaborating institutions according to the institutions' own protocols. Collaborator samples were shipped for TCRbeta analysis as frozen whole blood, isolated PBMCs, or DNA extracted from either sample type.

Sequencing was carried out using peripheral blood. The sequence was collected from a woman between 45 and 60 years old with COVID-19, enrolled during active disease. The chain links TRBV5-1 with TRBJ1-6; no D gene is confidently identified. The CDR3 protein: CASSLDAGVRSSPLHF. The bases are TGCGCCAGCAGCTTGGATGCCGGGGTGAGAAGCTCACCCCTCCACTTT.